This section outlines one TCR beta chain sequence together with its context. Per the germline V gene, CDR1 is MNHEY and CDR2 is SVGAGI. This CDR3 spans 15 amino acids. Trimming left V 7 bases short and J 5 bases short, with 20 bases between. This sample stems from a study of blood T cell repertoires in COVID-19. At the level of the study: Sources were T cells, B-cell-depleted T cells, or PBMCs; the material itself was cDNA or gDNA.

Per the original methods: Nucleated cell number was recorded as an estimate derived from reference gene primer amplification. Sequencing was performed with immunoSEQ multiplex PCR; in TCRdb, only in-frame clones are kept and a portion is missing. The DNA gave D and trimming, while V, J and clone size come from that table. Among 45,000 to 55,000 clones listed, roughly 84% were seen once. V is TRBV6-5 and J is TRBJ1-2; TRBD1 might be the D (5 bases). This receptor was obtained from a man in his fifties with active COVID-19. Sequencing was carried out using peripheral blood. The CDR3 sequence is CASTASQASLYGYTF. The CDR3, as DNA: TGTGCCAGCACCGCATCACAGGCCTCGCTTTATGGCTACACCTTC.